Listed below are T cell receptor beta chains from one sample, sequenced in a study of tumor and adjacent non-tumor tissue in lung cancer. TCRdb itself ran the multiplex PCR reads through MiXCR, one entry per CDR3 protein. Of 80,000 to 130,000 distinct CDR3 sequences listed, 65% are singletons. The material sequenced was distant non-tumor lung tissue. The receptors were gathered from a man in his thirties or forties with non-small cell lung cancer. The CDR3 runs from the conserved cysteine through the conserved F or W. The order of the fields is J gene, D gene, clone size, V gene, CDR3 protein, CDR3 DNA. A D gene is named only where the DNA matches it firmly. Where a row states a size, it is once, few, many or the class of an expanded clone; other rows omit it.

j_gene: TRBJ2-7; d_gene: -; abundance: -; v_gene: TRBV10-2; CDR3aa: CASMGRLSYEQYF; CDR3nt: TGCGCCAGCATGGGCAGGCTCTCCTACGAGCAGTACTTC
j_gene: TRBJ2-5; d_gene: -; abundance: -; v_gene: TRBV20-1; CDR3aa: CIARAGSNHPDQETQYF; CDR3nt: TGCATTGCTAGAGCCGGGTCCAACCACCCGGACCAAGAGACCCAGTACTTC
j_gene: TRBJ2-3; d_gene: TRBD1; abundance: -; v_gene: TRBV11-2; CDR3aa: CASSPRHLQGVSTDTRYF; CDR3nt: TGTGCCAGTAGCCCGCGTCACCTACAGGGGGTGAGCACAGATACGCGGTATTTT
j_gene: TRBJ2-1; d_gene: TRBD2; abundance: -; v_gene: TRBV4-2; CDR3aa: CASSQGLAGGQGRGEQFF; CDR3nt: TGTGCCAGCAGCCAAGGATTAGCGGGGGGGCAGGGAAGAGGTGAGCAGTTCTTC
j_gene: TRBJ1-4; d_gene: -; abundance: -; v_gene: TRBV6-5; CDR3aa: CASSYLTRENEKLFF; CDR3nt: TGTGCCAGCAGTTACTTGACAAGGGAGAATGAAAAACTGTTTTTT
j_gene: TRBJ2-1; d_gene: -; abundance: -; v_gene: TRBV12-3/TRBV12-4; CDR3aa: CASNEGFNSHNEQFF; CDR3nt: TGTGCCAGCAACGAGGGCTTCAACTCCCACAATGAGCAGTTCTTC
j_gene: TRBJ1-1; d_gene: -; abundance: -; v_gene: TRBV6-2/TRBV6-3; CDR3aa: CASSQTPGVGETFF; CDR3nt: TGTGCCAGCAGCCAAACCCCGGGCGTGGGGGAAACTTTCTTT
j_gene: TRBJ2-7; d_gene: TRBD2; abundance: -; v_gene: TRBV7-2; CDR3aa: CVSTSGGNSYEQYF; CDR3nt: TGTGTCAGTACTAGCGGGGGGAACTCCTACGAGCAGTACTTC
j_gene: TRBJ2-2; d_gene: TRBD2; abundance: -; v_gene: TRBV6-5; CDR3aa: CTSSYQDPAGDLFF; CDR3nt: TGTACCAGCAGTTACCAGGACCCCGCGGGGGACCTGTTTTTT
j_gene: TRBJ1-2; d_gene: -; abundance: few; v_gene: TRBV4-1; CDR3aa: CASSHDEGNLYGYTF; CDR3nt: TGCGCCAGCAGCCATGATGAGGGTAACCTCTATGGCTACACCTTC
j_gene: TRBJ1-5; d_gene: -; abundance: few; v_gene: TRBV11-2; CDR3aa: CASSEDRNQPQHF; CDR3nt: TGTGCCAGCAGCGAAGACAGGAACCAGCCCCAGCATTTT
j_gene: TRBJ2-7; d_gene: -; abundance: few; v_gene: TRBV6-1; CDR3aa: CASSAAIPYEQYF; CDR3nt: TGTGCCAGCAGTGCCGCTATACCCTACGAGCAGTACTTC
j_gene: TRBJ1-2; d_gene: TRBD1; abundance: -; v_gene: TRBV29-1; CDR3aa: CSIDVTGAILGGYTF; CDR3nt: TGCAGCATTGATGTGACAGGGGCGATCCTAGGAGGCTACACCTTC
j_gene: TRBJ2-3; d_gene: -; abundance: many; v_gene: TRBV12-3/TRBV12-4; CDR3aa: CASSWGARTDTQYF; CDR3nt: TGTGCCAGCAGTTGGGGGGCCCGCACAGATACGCAGTATTTT
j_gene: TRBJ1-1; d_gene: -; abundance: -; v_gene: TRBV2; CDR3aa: CASSERRNTEAFF; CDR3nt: TGTGCCAGCAGTGAAAGAAGGAACACTGAAGCTTTCTTT
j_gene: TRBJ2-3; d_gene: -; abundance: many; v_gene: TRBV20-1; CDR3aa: CSAPPSSDTQYF; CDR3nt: TGCAGTGCCCCACCGAGTTCAGATACGCAGTATTTT
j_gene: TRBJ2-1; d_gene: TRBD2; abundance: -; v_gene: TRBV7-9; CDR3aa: CASRSAVAGHNEQFF; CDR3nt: TGTGCCAGCAGGTCCGCAGTAGCGGGACACAATGAGCAGTTCTTC
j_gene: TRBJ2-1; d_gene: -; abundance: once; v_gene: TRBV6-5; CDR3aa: CVSNVAETYNEQFF; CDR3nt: TGTGTCAGCAACGTAGCGGAGACCTACAATGAGCAGTTCTTT
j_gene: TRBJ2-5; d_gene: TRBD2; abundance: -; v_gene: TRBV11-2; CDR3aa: CTSNTSGQETQYF; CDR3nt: TGTACCAGCAATACTAGCGGTCAAGAGACCCAGTACTTC
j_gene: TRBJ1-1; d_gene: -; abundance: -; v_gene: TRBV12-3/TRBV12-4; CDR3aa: CASEFAGALETFF; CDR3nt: TGTGCCAGCGAATTCGCAGGGGCCCTCGAAACTTTCTTT
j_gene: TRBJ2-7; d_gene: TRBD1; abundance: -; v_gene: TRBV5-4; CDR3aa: CASSLHRGISYEHYF; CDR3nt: TGTGCCAGTAGCTTGCACAGGGGGATATCCTACGAGCACTACTTC
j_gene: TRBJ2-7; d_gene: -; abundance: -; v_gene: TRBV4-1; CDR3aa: CVSGQELIYEQYF; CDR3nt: TGCGTCAGCGGCCAAGAGCTGATTTACGAGCAGTACTTC
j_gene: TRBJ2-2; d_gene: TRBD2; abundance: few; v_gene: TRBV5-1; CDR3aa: CASSSHGAGADFGELFF; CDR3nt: TGCGCCAGCAGCTCACACGGAGCGGGAGCGGATTTCGGGGAGCTGTTTTTT
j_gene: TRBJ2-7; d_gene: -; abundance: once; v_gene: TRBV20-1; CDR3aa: CSARDKGLGEQYF; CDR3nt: TGCAGTGCTAGAGACAAGGGGCTTGGTGAGCAGTACTTC
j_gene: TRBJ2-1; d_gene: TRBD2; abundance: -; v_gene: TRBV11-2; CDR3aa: CASCHLLAGDDNEQFF; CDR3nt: TGTGCCAGCTGCCATCTCCTAGCGGGAGATGACAATGAGCAATTCTTC
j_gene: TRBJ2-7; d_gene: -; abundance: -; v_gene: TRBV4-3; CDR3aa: CTSSPTSRGVNEQYF; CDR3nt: TGCACCAGCAGCCCGACTTCGAGGGGGGTGAACGAGCAGTACTTC
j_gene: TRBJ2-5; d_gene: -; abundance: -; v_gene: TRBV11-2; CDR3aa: CTSTQVVVGMETQYF; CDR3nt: TGTACCAGCACCCAAGTAGTAGTCGGTATGGAGACCCAATACTTC
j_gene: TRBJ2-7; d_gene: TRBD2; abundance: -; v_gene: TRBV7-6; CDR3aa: CASSVGLAGTTYEQYF; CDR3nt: TGTGCCAGCAGCGTCGGACTAGCGGGGACTACATACGAGCAGTACTTC
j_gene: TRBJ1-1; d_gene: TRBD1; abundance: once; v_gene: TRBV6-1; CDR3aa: CASIDRGGHTEAFF; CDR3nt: TGTGCCAGCATTGACAGGGGGGGACACACTGAAGCTTTCTTT
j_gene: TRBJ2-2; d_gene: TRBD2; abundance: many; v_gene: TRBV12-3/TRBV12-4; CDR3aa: CASSGLRGSGSPRELFF; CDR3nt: TGTGCCAGCAGCGGCCTCCGGGGTAGCGGGAGTCCGCGGGAGCTGTTTTTT
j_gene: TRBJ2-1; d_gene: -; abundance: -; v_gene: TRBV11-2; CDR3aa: CVSSSHRTTEQFF; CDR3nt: TGTGTCAGCAGCTCACACCGGACGACAGAGCAGTTCTTC
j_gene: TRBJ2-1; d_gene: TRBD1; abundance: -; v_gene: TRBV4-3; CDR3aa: CASSQDRGLARNVQFF; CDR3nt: TGCGCCAGCAGCCAAGATAGGGGGCTAGCCCGGAATGTGCAGTTCTTC